These 20 T cell receptor beta chains were all obtained from the same sample, sequenced in a study of blood T cell repertoires in COVID-19. The assay was immunoSEQ multiplex PCR, and TCRdb's table has in-frame clones only and misses some. The sample carries about 150,000 clones, 70% to 90% recorded once. Sequenced material: peripheral blood. The receptors were gathered from a woman aged 70-85 years with acute or convalescent COVID-19.

The chain joins TRBV27 to TRBJ2-7; a weak D match, TRBD2 (6 bases). The V gene lost 6 bases and the J gene lost 5 bases, with 17 bases spanning the gap. There are 14 residues in the CDR3. Looked up from germline, CDR1 is MNHEY and CDR2 is SMNVEV (reference sequence). As DNA, the CDR3 is TGTGCCAGCAGGGGGTGGGGGGAGGCCGACGAGCAGTACGTC. Translation: CASRGWGEADEQYV.

This clone appeared once. The chain carries TRBV28 and TRBJ1-2; D not certain. The length of the CDR3 is 14 residues. CDR1 and CDR2 (germline): MDHEN, SYDVKM. Trimming took 2 bases from V and 8 from J, leaving 15 bases between them. The CDR3 here is CASSLRGLAVGYTF. In DNA, the CDR3 is TGTGCCAGCAGTTTACGGGGTCTAGCTGTCGGCTACACCTTC.

The J gene is TRBJ2-3, the V gene TRBV27, with D possibly being TRBD2 (6 bases). Germline V gene sequence: CDR1 MNHEY, CDR2 SMNVEV (reference sequence). The CDR3 totals 15 residues. Trimming stripped 5 bases from V and 3 bases from J, with 15 bases between. CDR3 nucleotides: TGTGCCAGCAGTCCCGGGACTGGAATAACAGATACGCAGTATTTT. As protein: CASSPGTGITDTQYF.

This clone occurred once. The chain couples TRBV19 to TRBJ1-1; 8 bases are a match to TRBD1. In germline, CDR1 is LNHDA, CDR2 SQIVND (reference sequence). V was pared by 3 bases and J by 2 bases, with 2 bases of the junction left unmatched. This CDR3 has 14 residues. The CDR3 sequence: CASSIDRGNTEAFF. In DNA, the CDR3 is TGTGCCAGTAGTATCGACAGGGGCAACACTGAAGCTTTCTTT. The variable domain in full, completed from reference TRBV19 and TRBJ1-1, reads DGGITQSPKYLFRKEGQNVTLSCEQNLNHDAMYWYRQDPGQGLRLIYYSQIVNDFQKGDIAEGYSVSREKKESFPLTVTSAQKNPTAFYLCASSIDRGNTEAFFGQGTRLTVV.

This clone came up once. The V gene is TRBV12-3 or TRBV12-4, the J gene TRBJ1-2; a possible D gene is TRBD1 (6 bases). V lost 5 bases and J lost 8, with 15 bases in between. CDR3 size: 13 residues. CDR3 bases: TGTGCCAGCAGTACCCACAGGGTAGGCGGCTACACCTTC. It encodes CASSTHRVGGYTF.

V and J are TRBV25-1 and TRBJ1-6; D call uncertain. Trimming shortened V by 5 bases and J by 5 bases, and 16 bases separated the two germline ends. The germline V gene has CDR1 MGHDK and CDR2 SYGVNS. The CDR3 runs to 16 residues. In DNA form, the CDR3 reads TGTGCCAGCAGTCCATGGCGGACTCCAGATAATTCACCCCTCCACTTT. It is translated as CASSPWRTPDNSPLHF.

This chain connects TRBV12-3 or TRBV12-4 to TRBJ2-5, with no clear D. V lost 6 bases to trimming and J lost 7 bases, with 9 bases between them. The CDR3 is 11 residues long. CDR3 sequence reads: CASSRTTTQYF. CDR3 coding DNA: TGTGCCAGCAGCCGAACAACGACCCAGTACTTC.

The rearrangement uses TRBV2 and TRBJ1-2; 9 nucleotides line up with TRBD1. The germline V gene has CDR1 SNHLY and CDR2 FYNNEI. Trimming took 2 bases from V and 4 from J; bases not matched to a gene: 5. The CDR3 runs 15 residues. CDR3 sequence: CASSEWTGATYGYTF. CDR3 nucleotide sequence: TGTGCCAGCAGTGAATGGACAGGGGCGACCTATGGCTACACCTTC.

The chain joins TRBV5-5 to TRBJ1-5; D may be TRBD1 (5 bases). Deletions cut 0 bases from V and 5 bases from J, with 6 bases between. The CDR3 is 13 amino acids. Germline CDR1 and CDR2: SGHKS and YYEKEE (reference sequence). This CDR3 is CASSLGGDQPQHF. Here the CDR3 DNA reads TGTGCCAGCAGCTTGGGGGGGGATCAGCCCCAGCATTTT.

The chain is built from TRBV4-2 and TRBJ2-6, with no clear D. V lost 1 base, J lost 0 bases, and 7 bases lay in between. The CDR3 extends over 16 amino acids. The germline CDR1 and CDR2 sequences are LGHNA and YNFKEQ. CDR3 coding DNA: TGTGCCAGCAGCCAAGTGAGGCCCTCTGGGGCCAACGTCCTGACTTTC. The encoded protein is CASSQVRPSGANVLTF.

The chain carries TRBV11-2 and TRBJ1-3; no clear D. The CDR3 sequence is 17 residues long. V was shortened by 1 base and J by 5 bases, with 18 bases between the two germline ends. In germline, CDR1 is SGHAT, CDR2 FQNNGV. Written as DNA, the CDR3 is TGTGCCAGCAGCTTAGTGATGGCAGGCCTCGTGAGAAACACCATATATTTT. This translates into CASSLVMAGLVRNTIYF.

The chain uses TRBV5-1 and TRBJ1-1, with D perhaps matching TRBD1 (5 bases). V was clipped by 1 base and J by 8 bases, with 15 bases between them. Germline CDR1 SGHRS, CDR2 YFSETQ. This CDR3 has 14 amino acids. CDR3 in amino acids: CASSLSGPGEEAFF. CDR3 nucleotide sequence: TGCGCCAGCAGCTTGTCAGGGCCGGGCGAAGAAGCTTTCTTT.

This sequence joins TRBV18 and TRBJ2-3, with 7 bases that match TRBD1. The CDR3 length is 14 residues. CDR1 is KGHSH and CDR2 is LQKENI in the germline V gene. The junction had 9 bases not matched to a gene; V was cut back by 2 bases and J by 10 bases. The CDR3 reads CASSPTTGEGAQYF. CDR3 DNA: TGTGCCAGCTCACCAACCACAGGGGAAGGGGCGCAGTATTTT.

The V and J genes are TRBV4-1 and TRBJ2-5; TRBD2 matches at 12 bases. The CDR3 contains 19 residues. Losses at the gene ends were 0 bases for V and 2 bases for J; bases not matched to a gene: 10. CDR1 MGHRA and CDR2 YSYEKL come from the germline V gene. CDR3 in DNA: TGCGCCAGCAGCCAAGATCATATTGGACTAGCGGGGAAACAAGAGACCCAGTACTTC. This codes for CASSQDHIGLAGKQETQYF.

V is TRBV29-1 and J is TRBJ1-6, with D maybe TRBD1 (6 bases). The CDR3 consists of 15 residues. Between the trimmed V and J ends, which lost 5 bases and 9 bases, there was a span of 20 bases. From germline, CDR1 is SQVTM and CDR2 ANQGSEA. The CDR3 region has the DNA TGCAGCGTTCAGGCTTCGACAGGCCCCGGTTCACCCCTCCACTTT. Translated: CSVQASTGPGSPLHF.

The chain has TRBV11-3 and TRBJ2-1; the D gene is possibly TRBD1 (6 bases). Per the germline V gene, CDR1 is SGHNT and CDR2 is YENEEA. CDR3 size: 15 residues. Trimming removed 8 bases at V and 2 bases at J, with 16 bases between. The CDR3 DNA follows: TGTGCCAGCTCAAGATACAGGGACCCCTACAATGAGCAGTTCTTC. It specifies CASSRYRDPYNEQFF.

The chain joins TRBV5-1 to TRBJ1-1; 7 bases agree with TRBD1. The V and J ends lost 3 bases and 1 base, in that order; junction bases with no gene match: 6. The length of the CDR3 is 15 residues. Germline V gene sequence: CDR1 SGHRS, CDR2 YFSETQ. CDR3 bases: TGCGCCAGCAGCTCTCGGACAGGACCGAACACTGAAGCTTTCTTT. It yields the protein CASSSRTGPNTEAFF.

V is TRBV5-1 and J is TRBJ2-2; possibly TRBD1 for D (6 bases). Germline V CDR1 and CDR2: SGHRS, YFSETQ. V was trimmed by 0 bases and J by 2 bases, leaving 14 bases between them. The CDR3 covers 17 residues. The CDR3 DNA reads as TGCGCCAGCAGCTTGGAGAGGGGGTCCCTTAACACCGGGGAGCTGTTTTTT. This translates into CASSLERGSLNTGELFF.

The chain joins TRBV29-1 to TRBJ2-6; D might be TRBD2 (7 bases). Trimming shortened V by 0 bases and J by 0 bases, and 9 bases separated the two germline ends. The V gene's germline CDR1 is SQVTM and CDR2 ANQGSEA. The CDR3 consists of 16 residues. CDR3 DNA sequence: TGCAGCGTTGAAGAGGGGGGGCCCTCTGGGGCCAACGTCCTGACTTTC. Translating gives CSVEEGGPSGANVLTF.

This clone has just one count. The gene calls are TRBV9 and TRBJ2-5; perhaps TRBD2 as D (5 bases). Germline values: CDR1 SGDLS, CDR2 YYNGEE. CDR3 length: 13 amino acids. The V end lost 3 bases, the J end lost 3 bases, and 9 bases lay between the germline ends. CDR3 bases: TGTGCCAGCAGCGGGAGGTATGAAGAGACCCAGTACTTC. It translates to CASSGRYEETQYF.